In its sample, the clone carrying this T cell receptor (beta chain) was seen a few times. The antigen is not known. This sample stems from a study of CD8 T cells in Susac syndrome. Study-wide points: The study recognized that its TCR sequencing and HLA analysis covered a relatively small number of individuals.

The CDR3 has 14 amino acids. Germline V lookup: CDR1 MNHEY, CDR2 SMNVEV (reference sequence). The V and J ends lost 3 bases and 2 bases respectively, with 11 bases between them. The RNA, roughly 0.45 to 1 ug, was put through reverse transcription using random hexamers. One entry per CDR3 protein, called by TCRdb with MiXCR from the immunoSEQ multiplex PCR reads. The sample lists some 450,000 distinct CDR3 sequences, approximately 85% occurring once. The chain couples TRBV27 to TRBJ2-7; TRBD1 is a possible D gene (6 bases). This TCR was sampled from a human donor with multiple sclerosis. Sequencing was performed on CD8+ T cells from PBMCs. The CDR3 is CASSFFGGPYEQYF. The CDR3 nucleotides read TGTGCCAGCAGTTTCTTTGGGGGCCCCTACGAGCAGTACTTC.